The 24 T cell receptor beta chains below all came from one sample that was sequenced in a study of T cells in Graves' hyperthyroidism and ophthalmopathy. RNA transcripts provided the source from which TCR beta CDR3 regions were amplified. TCR CDR3 regions were first amplified by RT-PCR with HTBI primers. TCRdb used MiXCR to reprocess the multiplex PCR reads, holding one entry per CDR3 protein. Among about 680,000 distinct CDR3 sequences, just over 35% were seen once, and the ten largest hold around 32%. Material for sequencing was blood. These receptors were obtained from a woman aged 40 to 50 with Graves' hyperthyroidism.

The DNA of the CDR3 is TGTGCCAGCAGTGAAGGGCCGCCGGGACAGCTCTATGGCTACACCTTC. Residues: CASSEGPPGQLYGYTF. V gene TRBV25-1 combines with J gene TRBJ1-2; TRBD1 agrees at 7 bases. The V segment lost 2 bases and the J segment 4 bases; nucleotides outside the gene matches: 10. Germline lookup yields CDR1 MGHDK and CDR2 SYGVNS. This CDR3 has 16 amino acids.

This chain uses TRBV7-9 with TRBJ2-7, with D maybe TRBD2 (5 bases). CDR3 length: 16 amino acids. The V end lost 0 bases, the J end lost 2 bases, and 14 bases lay between the germline ends. CDR1 and CDR2 (germline): SEHNR, FQNEAQ (reference sequence). The CDR3 is CASSLARERSAYEQYF. CDR3 bases: TGTGCCAGCAGCTTAGCGAGGGAAAGGTCAGCCTACGAGCAGTACTTC.

This clonotype was found many times. The chain joins TRBV9 to TRBJ1-1; the D is unclear. The germline V and J ends were trimmed by 0 bases and 6 bases, with 15 bases remaining between them. Germline CDR1 reads SGDLS; CDR2 reads YYNGEE. This CDR3 region has 15 residues. CDR3 DNA: TGTGCCAGCAGCGTAGCGGCGCGGCCCCCGGCTGAAGCTTTCTTT. Translating it yields CASSVAARPPAEAFF.

V gene TRBV4-1 combines with J gene TRBJ2-5; tentatively, D is TRBD1 (5 bases). Trimming cost V 0 bases and J 7 bases, with 12 bases left between them. This CDR3 region has 14 residues. Germline CDR1 is MGHRA and CDR2 is YSYEKL. CDR3: CASSQDLGRVTQYF. CDR3 coding DNA: TGCGCCAGCAGCCAAGATCTCGGCAGGGTGACCCAGTACTTC.

The rearrangement links TRBV19 to TRBJ1-5, with D uncertain. The germline V gene has CDR1 LNHDA and CDR2 SQIVND (reference sequence). V dropped 1 base and J dropped 9 bases, with 13 bases sitting between them. CDR3 length: 14 residues. CDR3 coding DNA: TGTGCCAGTAGTATAGGATCGGGCAAGGGGCCCCAGCATTTT. Translation gives CASSIGSGKGPQHF.

This clonotype was found many times. The J gene is TRBJ1-2, the V gene TRBV19; D possibly corresponds to TRBD1 (6 bases). V dropped 5 bases and J dropped 7 bases, with 14 bases sitting between them. The CDR3 is 13 residues long. Per germline, CDR1 LNHDA and CDR2 SQIVND (reference sequence). Here the CDR3 reads CASSRSGASGYTF. DNA for the CDR3: TGTGCCAGTAGTCGGTCAGGGGCTAGTGGCTACACCTTC.

This clonotype was detected only a few times. This rearrangement joins TRBV6-2 or TRBV6-3 to TRBJ2-2; no reliable D call. Germline CDR1 is MNHEY and CDR2 is SVGEGT. This CDR3 is 14 amino acids long. V dropped 5 bases and J dropped 5 bases, with 12 bases sitting between them. CDR3 in DNA: TGTGCCAGCAGTCCGTGGACCGCGACCGGGGAGCTGTTTTTT. It is translated as CASSPWTATGELFF.

The CDR3 sequence is CSASSEDIYGYTF. In nucleotides, the CDR3 is TGCAGCGCCAGCAGTGAGGATATCTATGGCTACACCTTC. The chain combines TRBV29-1 with TRBJ1-2; D remains unclear. The V end was cut by 7 bases, the J end by 4 bases, with 16 bases between. The CDR3 is 13 amino acids. Germline assignment: CDR1 SQVTM and CDR2 ANQGSEA.

At least ten counts were recorded for this clonotype. V gene TRBV7-2 combines with J gene TRBJ2-5; weak D call: TRBD1 (5 bases). This CDR3 region has 15 residues. V shed 5 bases and J shed 3 bases, with 16 bases lying between them. In germline, CDR1 is SGHTA, CDR2 FQGNSA. Here the CDR3 reads CASSPGATVKETQYF. DNA of the CDR3: TGTGCCAGCAGCCCCGGAGCGACAGTAAAAGAGACCCAGTACTTC.

This clonotype came up a few times. This sequence joins TRBV24-1 and TRBJ2-2; a possible D gene is TRBD1 (6 bases). CDR1 and CDR2 from the germline V gene are KGHDR and SFDVKD. This CDR3 comprises 17 residues. The V gene lost 1 base and the J gene lost 1 base, with 12 bases spanning the gap. CDR3 nucleotides: TGTGCCACCAGTGATTTAAGGACAGACCAGAACACCGGGGAGCTGTTTTTT. It codes for CATSDLRTDQNTGELFF.

The chain combines TRBV19 with TRBJ1-3; D is uncertain. Trimming pared 6 bases from V and 4 bases from J, leaving 16 bases between. Germline V gives CDR1 LNHDA, CDR2 SQIVND (reference sequence). The CDR3 is made up of 15 amino acids. The CDR3 DNA reads as TGTGCCAGTAGGACGGGTTTTTCAGGAGGAAACACCATATATTTT. Amino acid sequence: CASRTGFSGGNTIYF.

The V and J genes are TRBV7-8 and TRBJ2-5, with D perhaps TRBD1 (5 bases). Trimming removed 3 bases at V and 1 base at J, with 24 bases between. The CDR3 is 19 amino acids. Germline lookup yields CDR1 SGHVS and CDR2 FQNEAQ. The CDR3 coding sequence is TGTGCCAGCAGCTTGCCAAGGACAAGCGCACCGGCCGTCCAAGAGACCCAGTACTTC. Residues: CASSLPRTSAPAVQETQYF.

Note on this clonotype: This clone may be a read error of a much larger clone one base away. This rearrangement joins TRBV12-3 or TRBV12-4 to TRBJ1-3; D is possibly TRBD1 (6 bases). V was shortened by 6 bases and J by 2 bases, with 14 bases between the two germline ends. This CDR3 region has 15 residues. This CDR3 reads CASSLGGATGNTIYF. The CDR3 nucleotides are TGTGCCAGCAGCTTGGGGGGGGCAACTGGAAACACCATATATTTT.

The V call is TRBV27, the J call TRBJ2-5, with D perhaps TRBD2 (6 bases). V lost 7 bases to trimming and J lost 5 bases, with 14 bases between them. The CDR3 runs 13 residues. CDR1 and CDR2 (germline): MNHEY, SMNVEV (reference sequence). The CDR3 loop is CASKLGGAETQYF. The CDR3 coding sequence is TGTGCCAGCAAGCTGGGGGGAGCTGAGACCCAGTACTTC.

The V gene is TRBV6-5, the J gene TRBJ2-7; either TRBD1 or TRBD2 may supply D (5 bases each). Trimming took 5 bases from V and 6 from J, leaving 14 bases between them. The CDR3 is 13 residues long. The V gene's germline CDR1 is MNHEY and CDR2 SVGAGI. The CDR3 nucleotides read TGTGCCAGCAGTGAAGTGAGGGGTAGCGAGCAGTACTTC. This sequence encodes CASSEVRGSEQYF.

Only a few counts were recorded for this clonotype. The chain couples TRBV6-5 to TRBJ1-1, with 8 bases identical to TRBD1. Unmatched junction bases numbered 5, after V lost 7 bases and J lost 7 bases. CDR1 is MNHEY and CDR2 is SVGAGI in the germline V gene. The length of the CDR3 is 12 residues. The DNA for the CDR3 is TGTGCCAGCACCGAAGACAGGGGTGAAGCTTTCTTT. It yields the protein CASTEDRGEAFF.

A note on this clonotype: A much larger clone lies one base from this, so it may be a read error. The J gene is TRBJ1-1, the V gene TRBV13, with D possibly being TRBD1 (5 bases). The CDR3 loop spans 13 amino acids. Germline loops: CDR1 PRHDT, CDR2 FYEKMQ (reference sequence). This CDR3 reads CVSSLGGVDSAFF. In DNA, the CDR3 is TGTGTCAGCAGCTTAGGAGGGGTTGACTCGGCTTTCTTT.

The rearrangement joins TRBV4-2 to TRBJ2-6; D may correspond to TRBD1 or TRBD2 (5 bases each). The germline V gene encodes CDR1 LGHNA and CDR2 YNFKEQ. The germline V and J ends were trimmed by 4 bases and 16 bases, with 20 bases remaining between them. The CDR3 is 14 amino acids. CDR3 in DNA: TGTGCCAGCAGCCCCGGACCTGGTGGCAGGGAGCTGACTTTC. Amino acid sequence: CASSPGPGGRELTF.

V and J are TRBV19 and TRBJ1-1; 8 positions match TRBD1. The V gene end was trimmed by 4 bases and the J gene end by 3 bases; junction bases not matched to a gene: 1. Germline assignment: CDR1 LNHDA and CDR2 SQIVND (reference sequence). This CDR3 is built from 13 residues. CDR3 coding DNA: TGTGCCAGTAGTAACAGGGGGGACACTGAAGCTTTCTTT. The encoded protein is CASSNRGDTEAFF.

Comments on this clonotype: A much more abundant neighbour one base away suggests this may be a read error. The CDR3 does not end in the conserved phenylalanine or tryptophan, so this is likely a read error. V gene TRBV7-2 combines with J gene TRBJ1-1; D remains ambiguous. V was trimmed by 6 bases and J by 1 base, leaving 9 bases between them. Germline CDR1 reads SGHTA; CDR2 reads FQGNSA. The CDR3 extends over 13 amino acids. CDR3 coding DNA: TGTGCCAGCAGTTTGAACTCGAACACTGAAGCTTTCCTT. Translating gives CASSLNSNTEAFL.

The chain carries TRBV12-3 or TRBV12-4 and TRBJ2-7, with 9 bases fitting TRBD2. The CDR3 runs 15 residues. The V and J ends lost 5 bases and 2 bases, in that order; junction bases with no gene match: 7. Here the CDR3 DNA reads TGTGCCAGCAGTCCGCTAGCGGGGATGGCCTACGAGCAGTACTTC. It translates to CASSPLAGMAYEQYF.

On this clonotype: A much more abundant neighbour one base away suggests this may be a read error. This chain links TRBV7-2 with TRBJ2-7; D could derive from TRBD1 or TRBD2 (6 bases each). The closer fit of TRBJ2-5 to the DNA end suggests the J call may be wrong. CDR3 length: 14 amino acids. Germline loops: CDR1 SGHTA, CDR2 FQGNSA. The CDR3 sequence is CASGPRTVGGTQYF. The CDR3 DNA sequence: TGTGCCAGCGGCCCCCGGACAGTGGGGGGGACCCAGTACTTC.

The chain couples TRBV9 to TRBJ1-1; the match to TRBD1 covers 7 bases. V lost 0 bases, J lost 2 bases, and 4 bases stayed unmatched. CDR3 length: 15 amino acids. In germline, CDR1 is SGDLS, CDR2 YYNGEE. Here the CDR3 reads CASSVEAGGNTEAFF. DNA of the CDR3: TGTGCCAGCAGCGTAGAAGCAGGGGGAAACACTGAAGCTTTCTTT.

In this sample, this clonotype turned up once. A read error may account for a junction end that differs from germline. V usage is TRBV7-9 and J usage is TRBJ1-2; possible D gene TRBD1, 5 bases. Germline CDR1 reads SEHNR; CDR2 reads FQNEAQ (reference sequence). The CDR3 length is 16 residues. The DNA of the CDR3 is TGTGCCAGCAGCTTGAATGCCTTACAGGATTACTATGGCTACGCCTTC. This codes for CASSLNALQDYYGYAF.